These 11 T cell receptor beta chains were all obtained from the same sample, sequenced in a study of tumor and adjacent non-tumor tissue in lung cancer (dated 2018 in TCRdb). The library was built by means of multiplex PCR. The sequencer listed for this sample is Illumina HiSeq 2500. TCRbeta libraries were constructed through three rounds of nested PCR with primers (Table S4) according to protocols modified from ARM-PCR. TCRdb's own reprocessing of the public reads used fastp at Q25 and MiXCR and kept productive beta chains. Rows are combined by CDR3 protein, so each entry shows the most common genes and DNA. The sample data list around 99,000 distinct CDR3 sequences, and 75% of these were observed just once. The top ten clonotypes cover 37% of the sample. RNA was isolated from bulk, unsorted tissue, and RNA quality was assessed with a NanoDrop ND-1000 and an Agilent 2100. Sample: lung tumor tissue. The origin of the receptors is a woman in her fifties or sixties with non-small cell lung cancer.

As to this clonotype: The CDR3 end shows no conserved phenylalanine or tryptophan, and so a read error is likely. The rearrangement joins TRBV6-5 to TRBJ2-1; no reliable D call. The DNA end is more similar to TRBJ2-7, so the J call may be wrong. The CDR3 totals 15 residues. From germline, CDR1 is MNHEY and CDR2 SVGAGI. The CDR3 loop reads CAGSPPRSSYNEQYI. The CDR3 bases are TGTGCCGGCAGCCCCCCGCGGAGCTCCTACAATGAGCAGTACATC.

This clonotype appeared once. The junction does not match germline at one end; this may be a read error. The J gene is TRBJ2-3, the V gene TRBV28, with D possibly TRBD2 on 6 matching bases. The CDR3 contains 15 residues. Per the germline V gene, CDR1 is MDHEN and CDR2 is SYDVKM. The CDR3 nucleotides read TGTGCCAGTATTCATGGGGACTCGGGCCTAGATACACAGTATTTT. It encodes CASIHGDSGLDTQYF.

This clonotype was detected a few times. An end of the junction does not agree with germline; a read error may underlie this. The V gene is TRBV4-3, the J gene TRBJ2-3, with D unclear. Per germline, CDR1 LGHNA and CDR2 YSLEER. The CDR3 length is 15 residues. CDR3 residues: CASSQEDDPTDTHYF. CDR3 DNA: TGCGCCAGCAGCCAAGAGGACGACCCCACGGATACGCATTATTTT.

Comments on this clonotype: An end of the junction does not agree with germline; a read error may underlie this. The gene calls are TRBV6-5 and TRBJ1-6; perhaps TRBD1 as D (5 bases). The germline CDR1 and CDR2 sequences are MNHEY and SVGAGI. This CDR3 comprises 14 residues. The CDR3 DNA reads TGTCCCAGCAGGGCAGGGTCCTATAATTCACCCCTCCACTTT. Amino acids: CPSRAGSYNSPLHF.

In this sample, this clonotype turned up a few times. The CDR3 bases are TGTGCCAGCAATCGGGACAGGGCAGGGGGAGAGCAGTACTTC. Translated, it gives CASNRDRAGGEQYF. The J gene is TRBJ2-7, the V gene TRBV11-2; 9 bases agree with TRBD1. The V gene end was trimmed by 7 bases and the J gene end by 7 bases; junction bases not matched to a gene: 11. The germline gives CDR1 SGHAT, CDR2 FQNNGV. The CDR3 runs to 14 residues.

For this clonotype: Likely a read error: the CDR3 ends without its conserved phenylalanine or tryptophan. It is unclear where the CDR3 begins or ends on the DNA, so no DNA is shown, and the CDR3 is as TCRdb lists it. The V and J genes are TRBV11-1 and TRBJ2-1; the DNA was not compared with TRBD1, the D call given in the table. Germline V gene sequence: CDR1 SGHAT, CDR2 FQDESV (reference sequence). Including both end residues, the CDR3 is 15 amino acids long. The CDR3 sequence is CASSLLGTGFNEQLI.

Comments on this clonotype: Being one base from a much bigger clone, this may be a read error. The chain employs TRBV10-3 and TRBJ2-5; 7 bases fit TRBD1. CDR3 length: 14 residues. CDR1 is ENHRY, CDR2 SYGVKD, per germline. This chain's CDR3 is CVISALTGEETQYF. In nucleotides, the CDR3 is TGTGTCATCAGTGCCCTCACAGGGGAAGAGACCCAGTACTTC.

Comment on this clonotype: At one end the junction does not follow the germline gene, possibly because of a read error. CDR3 residues: CAITETDRGLTDTQYF. CDR3 nucleotides: TGTGCCATCACTGAGACGGACAGGGGGCTAACAGATACGCAGTATTTT. The gene calls are TRBV10-3 and TRBJ2-3, with TRBD1 matching over 11 bases. Germline V gene sequence: CDR1 ENHRY, CDR2 SYGVKD. The CDR3 totals 16 residues.

This CDR3 is CSAREGLQFF. CDR3 in DNA: TGCAGTGCTAGAGAGGGATTGCAGTTCTTC. The gene calls are TRBV20-1 and TRBJ2-1, with D unresolved. V shed 0 bases and J shed 12 bases, with 6 bases lying between them. Germline values: CDR1 DFQATT, CDR2 SNEGSKA (reference sequence). This CDR3 contains 10 residues.

Worth noting for this clonotype: Possible read error: a much larger clone is one base away. The chain's CDR3 is CASQRDSEGRGSTDTQYF. The CDR3 bases are TGCGCCTCTCAACGGGACAGTGAGGGCCGCGGTAGCACAGATACGCAGTATTTT. The rearrangement joins TRBV5-1 to TRBJ2-3, with TRBD1 matching over 7 bases. Germline CDR1 reads SGHRS; CDR2 reads YFSETQ. The CDR3 loop spans 18 amino acids. V lost 10 bases, J lost 0 bases, and 20 bases stayed unmatched.

Details on this clonotype: The junction and the germline gene differ at one end; a read error may be behind it. This chain connects TRBV20-1 to TRBJ1-1; D not resolved. The germline CDR1 and CDR2 sequences are DFQATT and SNEGSKA (reference sequence). CDR3 length: 13 residues. In nucleotides, the CDR3 is TGCAATGCTAGTTCGGATCTTAACATTGAAGCTTTCTTT. Translating it yields CNASSDLNIEAFF.